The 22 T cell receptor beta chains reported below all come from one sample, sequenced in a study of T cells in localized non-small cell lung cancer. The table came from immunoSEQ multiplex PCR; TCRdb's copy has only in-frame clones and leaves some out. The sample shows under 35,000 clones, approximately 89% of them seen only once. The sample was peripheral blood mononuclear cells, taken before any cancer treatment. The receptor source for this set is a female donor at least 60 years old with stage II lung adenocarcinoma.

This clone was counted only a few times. The CDR3: CASSQDSTAALGTEAFF. The CDR3 nucleotides are TGCGCCAGCAGCCAAGATTCGACTGCCGCTCTGGGCACTGAAGCTTTCTTT. This chain links TRBV4-1 with TRBJ1-1; no clear D gene. This CDR3 region has 17 residues. The V and J ends lost 0 bases and 4 bases respectively, with 18 bases between them. Germline CDR1 and CDR2: MGHRA and YSYEKL.

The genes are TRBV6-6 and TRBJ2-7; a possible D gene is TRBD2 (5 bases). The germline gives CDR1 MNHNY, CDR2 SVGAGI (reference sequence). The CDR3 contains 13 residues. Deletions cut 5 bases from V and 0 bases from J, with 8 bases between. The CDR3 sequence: CASSNGNSYEQYF. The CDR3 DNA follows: TGTGCCAGCAGTAACGGGAACTCCTACGAGCAGTACTTC.

CDR3 coding DNA: TGTGCCTGGGACGGACAGGGGGGATACAATGAGCAGTTCTTC. Its protein product is CAWDGQGGYNEQFF. The gene calls are TRBV30 and TRBJ2-1; 10 bases are a match to TRBD1. CDR1 GTSNPN and CDR2 SVGIG come from the germline V gene (reference sequence). This CDR3 contains 14 residues. Germline trimming cut 5 bases from V and 4 bases from J; bases unmatched to any gene: 5. Variable domain in full (rest from reference TRBV30 and TRBJ2-1): SQTIHQWPATLVQPVGSPLSLECTVEGTSNPNLYWYRQAAGRGLQLLFYSVGIGQISSEVPQNLSASRPQDRQFILSSKKLLLSDSGFYLCAWDGQGGYNEQFFGPGTRLTVL.

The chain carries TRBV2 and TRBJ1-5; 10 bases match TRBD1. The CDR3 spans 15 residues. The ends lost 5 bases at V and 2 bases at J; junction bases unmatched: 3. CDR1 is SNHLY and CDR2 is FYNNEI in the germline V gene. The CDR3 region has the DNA TGTGCCAGCAGTTCCGGGACAGGGGGCAATCAGCCCCAGCATTTT. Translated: CASSSGTGGNQPQHF.

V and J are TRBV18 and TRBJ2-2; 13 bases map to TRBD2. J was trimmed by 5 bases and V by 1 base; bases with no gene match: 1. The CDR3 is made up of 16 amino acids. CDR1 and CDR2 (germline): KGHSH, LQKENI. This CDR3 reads CASSPLTSGGTGELFF. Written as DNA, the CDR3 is TGTGCCAGCTCACCACTGACTAGCGGGGGGACCGGGGAGCTGTTTTTT. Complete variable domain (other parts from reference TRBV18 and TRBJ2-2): NAGVMQNPRHLVRRRGQEARLRCSPMKGHSHVYWYRQLPEEGLKFMVYLQKENIIDESGMPKERFSAEFPKEGPSILRIQQVVRGDSAAYFCASSPLTSGGTGELFFGEGSRLTVL.

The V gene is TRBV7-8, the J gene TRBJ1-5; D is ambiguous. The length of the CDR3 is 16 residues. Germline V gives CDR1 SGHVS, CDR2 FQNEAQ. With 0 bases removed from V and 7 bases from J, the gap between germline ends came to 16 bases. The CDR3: CASSLALGLSTQPQHF. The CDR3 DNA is TGTGCCAGCAGCTTAGCGCTGGGGTTAAGTACCCAGCCCCAGCATTTT.

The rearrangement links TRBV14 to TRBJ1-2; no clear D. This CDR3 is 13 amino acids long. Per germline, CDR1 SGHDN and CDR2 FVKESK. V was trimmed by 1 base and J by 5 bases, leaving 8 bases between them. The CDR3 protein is CASSQVGSYGYTF. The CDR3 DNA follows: TGTGCCAGCAGCCAAGTAGGGTCGTATGGCTACACCTTC.

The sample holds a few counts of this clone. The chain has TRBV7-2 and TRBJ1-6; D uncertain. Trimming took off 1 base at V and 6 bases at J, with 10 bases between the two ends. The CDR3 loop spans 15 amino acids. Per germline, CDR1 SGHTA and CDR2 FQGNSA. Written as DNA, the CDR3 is TGTGCCAGCAGCTTAGTCCAGGACCCTAATTCACCCCTCCACTTT. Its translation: CASSLVQDPNSPLHF.

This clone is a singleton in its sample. CDR3 sequence (DNA): TGTGCCTGCCAACAGGGGGCTCAAACAGATACGCAGTATTTT. Amino acids: CACQQGAQTDTQYF. This chain uses TRBV30 with TRBJ2-3; 9 bases match TRBD1. CDR1 and CDR2 from the germline V gene are GTSNPN and SVGIG (reference sequence). The CDR3 is 14 residues long. The trim removed 6 bases at V and 3 bases at J, leaving 7 bases unmatched.

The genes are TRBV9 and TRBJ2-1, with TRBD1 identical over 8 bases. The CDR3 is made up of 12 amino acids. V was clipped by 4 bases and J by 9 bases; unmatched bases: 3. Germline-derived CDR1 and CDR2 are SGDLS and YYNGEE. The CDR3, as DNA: TGTGCCAGCAGCCCACAGGGGGTTGAGCAGTTCTTC. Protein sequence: CASSPQGVEQFF.

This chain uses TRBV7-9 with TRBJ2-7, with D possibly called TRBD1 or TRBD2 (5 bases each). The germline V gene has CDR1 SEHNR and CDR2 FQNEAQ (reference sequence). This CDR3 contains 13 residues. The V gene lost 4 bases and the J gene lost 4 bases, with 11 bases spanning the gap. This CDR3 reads CASSYGDGYEQYF. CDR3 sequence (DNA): TGTGCCAGCAGCTACGGGGACGGTTACGAGCAGTACTTC. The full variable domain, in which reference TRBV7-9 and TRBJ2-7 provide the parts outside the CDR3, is DTGVSQNPRHKITKRGQNVTFRCDPISEHNRLYWYRQTLGQGPEFLTYFQNEAQLEKSRLLSDRFSAERPKGSFSTLEIQRTEQGDSAMYLCASSYGDGYEQYFGPGTRLTVT.

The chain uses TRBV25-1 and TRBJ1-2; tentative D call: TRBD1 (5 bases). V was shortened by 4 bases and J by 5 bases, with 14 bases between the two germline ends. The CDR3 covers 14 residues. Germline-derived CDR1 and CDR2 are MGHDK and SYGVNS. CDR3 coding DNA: TGTGCCAGCAGTGCCCTGGGACTGATTTATGGCTACACCTTC. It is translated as CASSALGLIYGYTF.

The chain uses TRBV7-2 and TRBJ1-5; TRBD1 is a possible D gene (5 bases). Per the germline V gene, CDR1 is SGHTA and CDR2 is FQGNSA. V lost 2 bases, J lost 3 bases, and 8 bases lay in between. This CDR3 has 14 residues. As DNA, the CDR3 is TGTGCCAGCAGCTTATTGGGGCCCAATCAGCCCCAGCATTTT. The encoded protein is CASSLLGPNQPQHF.

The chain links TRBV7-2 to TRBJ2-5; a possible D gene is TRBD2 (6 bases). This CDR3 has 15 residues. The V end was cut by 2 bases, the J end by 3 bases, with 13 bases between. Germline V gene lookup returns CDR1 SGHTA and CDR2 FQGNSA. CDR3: CASSLFAGGEETQYF. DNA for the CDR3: TGTGCCAGCAGCTTATTTGCCGGCGGGGAAGAGACCCAGTACTTC.

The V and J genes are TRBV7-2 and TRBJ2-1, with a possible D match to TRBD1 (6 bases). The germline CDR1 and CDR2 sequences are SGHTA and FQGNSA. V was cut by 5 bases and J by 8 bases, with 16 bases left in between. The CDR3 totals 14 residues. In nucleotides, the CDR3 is TGTGCCAGCAGCGTACTAACAGGGTACGATGAGCAGTTCTTC. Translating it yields CASSVLTGYDEQFF. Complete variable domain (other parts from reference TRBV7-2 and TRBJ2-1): GAGVSQSPSNKVTEKGKDVELRCDPISGHTALYWYRQSLGQGLEFLIYFQGNSAPDKSGLPSDRFSAERTGGSVSTLTIQRTQQEDSAVYLCASSVLTGYDEQFFGPGTRLTVL.

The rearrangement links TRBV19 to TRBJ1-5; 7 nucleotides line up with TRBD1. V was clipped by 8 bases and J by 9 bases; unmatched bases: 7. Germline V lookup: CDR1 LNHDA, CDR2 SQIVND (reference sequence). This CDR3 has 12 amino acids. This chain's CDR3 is CASGQDPWPQHF. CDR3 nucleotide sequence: TGTGCCAGTGGACAGGATCCGTGGCCCCAGCATTTT.

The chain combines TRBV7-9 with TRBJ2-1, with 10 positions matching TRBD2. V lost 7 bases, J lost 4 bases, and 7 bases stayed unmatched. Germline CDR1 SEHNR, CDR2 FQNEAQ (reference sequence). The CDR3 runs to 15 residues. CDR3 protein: CASNQAGGGYNEQFF. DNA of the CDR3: TGTGCCAGCAACCAAGCGGGAGGGGGTTACAATGAGCAGTTCTTC.

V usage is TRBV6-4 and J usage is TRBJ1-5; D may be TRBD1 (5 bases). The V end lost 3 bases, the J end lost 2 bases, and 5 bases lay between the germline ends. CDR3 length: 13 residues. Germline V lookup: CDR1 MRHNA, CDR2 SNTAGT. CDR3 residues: CASSEQGNQPQHF. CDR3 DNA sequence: TGTGCCAGCAGTGAACAGGGCAATCAGCCCCAGCATTTT.

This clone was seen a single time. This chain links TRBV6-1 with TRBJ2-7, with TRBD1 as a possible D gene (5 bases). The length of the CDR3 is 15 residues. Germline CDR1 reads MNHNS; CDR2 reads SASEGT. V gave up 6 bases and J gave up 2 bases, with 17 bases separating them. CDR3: CASSRRAGQAYEQYF. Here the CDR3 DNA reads TGTGCCAGCAGCCGAAGGGCAGGGCAGGCCTACGAGCAGTACTTC.

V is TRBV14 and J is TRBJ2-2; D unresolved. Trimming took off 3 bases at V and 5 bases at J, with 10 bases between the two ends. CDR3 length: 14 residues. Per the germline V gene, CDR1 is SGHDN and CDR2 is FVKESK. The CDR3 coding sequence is TGTGCCAGCAGCCATTTACCTACGACCGGGGAGCTGTTTTTT. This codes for CASSHLPTTGELFF.

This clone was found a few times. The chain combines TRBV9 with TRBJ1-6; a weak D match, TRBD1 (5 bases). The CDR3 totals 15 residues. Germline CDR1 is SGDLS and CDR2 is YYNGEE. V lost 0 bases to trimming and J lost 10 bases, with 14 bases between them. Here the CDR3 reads CASSVEGEGRSPLHF. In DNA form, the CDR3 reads TGTGCCAGCAGCGTAGAGGGCGAGGGACGATCACCCCTCCACTTT. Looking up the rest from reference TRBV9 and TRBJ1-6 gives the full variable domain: DSGVTQTPKHLITATGQRVTLRCSPRSGDLSVYWYQQSLDQGLQFLIQYYNGEERAKGNILERFSAQQFPDLHSELNLSSLELGDSALYFCASSVEGEGRSPLHFGNGTRLTVT.

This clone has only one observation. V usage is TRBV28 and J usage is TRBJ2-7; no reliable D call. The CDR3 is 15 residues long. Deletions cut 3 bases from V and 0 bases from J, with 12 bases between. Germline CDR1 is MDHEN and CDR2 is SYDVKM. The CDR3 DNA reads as TGTGCCAGCAGTTTGGTCTACCGAAGCTCCTACGAGCAGTACTTC. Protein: CASSLVYRSSYEQYF.